Listed below are T cell receptor beta chains from one sample, sequenced in a study of beta chain features in type 1 diabetes. Clones were sequenced by immunoSEQ multiplex PCR, and TCRdb holds only the in-frame ones, with some missing. The table shows some 900,000 clones, with roughly 17% occurring only once. Sample: naive CD4+ T cells from blood. These receptors came from a woman younger than 30 in good health. Each CDR3 is given with its conserved first and last residue. Fields, in order: D gene, J gene, V gene, clone size, CDR3 protein, CDR3 DNA. D genes are given only for firm matches. Size is stated for part of the rows, as once, few or many counts, or as a class when the clone is expanded.

- TRBJ1-2 TRBV28 - CASRLSLANYGYTF TGTGCCAGCAGGCTTTCCTTGGCTAACTATGGCTACACCTTC
TRBD2 TRBJ2-1 TRBV4-3 - CASSQDLASGRPDEQFF TGCGCCAGCAGCCAAGATCTTGCTAGCGGGAGGCCCGATGAGCAGTTCTTC
- TRBJ1-1 TRBV28 - CASSTPRGRGEAFF TGTGCCAGCAGTACTCCAAGGGGCAGGGGCGAAGCTTTCTTT
- TRBJ2-7 TRBV20-1 - CSALGRREQYF TGCAGTGCTTTGGGTAGAAGGGAGCAGTACTTC
- TRBJ2-3 TRBV6-6 - CASRTDHGDDTDTQYF TGTGCCAGCAGGACAGATCATGGGGACGACACAGATACGCAGTATTTT
- TRBJ2-7 TRBV28 few CASSLGQFYEQYF TGTGCCAGCAGTTTGGGACAATTCTACGAGCAGTACTTC
- TRBJ2-1 TRBV4-3 many CASSQLNNEQFF TGCGCCAGCAGCCAACTTAACAATGAGCAGTTCTTC
- TRBJ2-5 TRBV25-1 few CASSKQGRETQYF TGTGCCAGCAGCAAGCAGGGGAGGGAGACCCAGTACTTC
- TRBJ1-2 TRBV6-1 few CASSAGTEFYGYTF TGTGCCAGCAGTGCTGGGACGGAGTTCTATGGCTACACCTTC
TRBD1 TRBJ2-7 TRBV5-8 few CASSMDRGRIGQYF TGTGCCAGCAGCATGGACAGGGGGAGGATAGGTCAGTACTTC
- TRBJ1-5 TRBV28 - CASSLGGLHNQPQHF TGTGCCAGCAGTTTAGGGGGACTTCACAATCAGCCCCAGCATTTT
- TRBJ2-7 TRBV5-1 - CASSYSTHGNAADPYEQYF TGCGCCAGCAGTTACTCTACCCACGGGAATGCTGCCGATCCCTACGAGCAGTACTTC
- TRBJ2-7 TRBV28 - CASGRVPTYEQYF TGTGCCAGCGGCAGGGTACCGACCTACGAGCAGTACTTC
- TRBJ1-1 TRBV5-6 few CASSLVEGRVAFF TGTGCCAGCAGCTTGGTCGAGGGGCGCGTAGCTTTCTTT
- TRBJ2-1 TRBV7-2 - CASSSGGTINEQFF TGTGCCAGCAGCAGTGGGGGGACGATCAATGAGCAGTTCTTC
TRBD1 TRBJ2-7 TRBV5-1 - CASSLGQGQHYEQYF TGCGCCAGCAGCCTCGGACAGGGCCAACACTACGAGCAGTACTTC
TRBD2 TRBJ2-3 TRBV25-1 - CASSVAGGGSTDTQYF TGTGCCAGCAGCGTAGCGGGCGGGGGTAGCACAGATACGCAGTATTTT
- TRBJ1-5 TRBV18 - CASSPTRLYSNQPQHF TGTGCCAGCTCACCAACAAGACTGTATAGCAATCAGCCCCAGCATTTT
- TRBJ2-7 TRBV9 few CASSVSGLLGEQYF TGTGCCAGCAGCGTCTCCGGCCTCCTCGGCGAGCAGTACTTC
- TRBJ1-1 TRBV28 - CASSITGSRTEAFF TGTGCCAGCAGTATAACAGGGTCGAGGACTGAAGCTTTCTTT
- TRBJ2-2 TRBV10-3 - CAISESLGTGELFF TGTGCCATCAGTGAGTCGTTGGGAACCGGGGAGCTGTTTTTT
- TRBJ2-2 TRBV28 - CASSNGVLTGELFF TGTGCCAGCAGTAACGGGGTGCTCACCGGGGAGCTGTTTTTT
- TRBJ1-4 TRBV9 - CASSVAESNEKLFF TGTGCCAGCAGCGTAGCGGAGTCTAATGAAAAACTGTTTTTT
- TRBJ2-1 TRBV4-3 - CASSRETLSYNEQFF TGCGCCAGCAGCCGGGAGACACTTTCCTACAATGAGCAGTTCTTC
- TRBJ1-2 TRBV20-1 - CSARDYGYTF TGCAGTGCTAGGGACTATGGCTACACCTTC
- TRBJ2-3 TRBV18 few CASSPPNGGLSTDTQYF TGTGCCAGCTCACCACCCAACGGAGGGCTCAGCACAGATACGCAGTATTTT
- TRBJ2-7 TRBV2 - CATAGQSYYEQYF TGTGCCACAGCGGGACAATCGTACTACGAGCAGTACTTC
- TRBJ2-7 TRBV7-9 few CASSSSWGTYEQYF TGTGCCAGCAGCTCCTCATGGGGTACCTACGAGCAGTACTTC
- TRBJ1-4 TRBV28 - CASSYDEKLFF TGTGCCAGCAGTTACGATGAAAAACTGTTTTTT
TRBD1 TRBJ2-2 TRBV2 - CASRGQGVTGELFF TGTGCCAGCAGAGGACAGGGAGTCACCGGGGAGCTGTTTTTT
- TRBJ1-2 TRBV5-6 - CASSHGQGGTGYTF TGTGCCAGCAGTCATGGGCAGGGCGGCACTGGCTACACCTTC
TRBD1 TRBJ1-1 TRBV18 - CASSPQGTENTEAFF TGTGCCAGCTCACCACAAGGGACAGAGAACACTGAAGCTTTCTTT
- TRBJ1-5 TRBV6-6 - CASSRTAYSNQPQHF TGTGCCAGCAGTAGGACCGCATATAGCAATCAGCCCCAGCATTTT
- TRBJ1-2 TRBV6-1 - CASSTGVYGYTF TGTGCCAGCAGTACCGGGGTCTATGGCTACACCTTC
TRBD1 TRBJ1-3 TRBV15 few CATSPGDSGTIYF TGTGCCACCAGCCCAGGGGACAGTGGCACCATATATTTT
- TRBJ2-7 TRBV7-2 - CASSLAQQVSYEQYF TGTGCCAGCAGCTTAGCCCAACAGGTCAGCTACGAGCAGTACTTC
- TRBJ1-2 TRBV6-5 few CASSYSLGELYGYTF TGTGCCAGCAGTTACTCGTTGGGGGAACTCTATGGCTACACCTTC
- TRBJ2-1 TRBV7-3 few CASSLIHSSYNEQFF TGTGCCAGCAGCTTAATACACAGCTCCTACAATGAGCAGTTCTTC
- TRBJ1-1 TRBV29-1 few CSVERLWSVGKAFF TGCAGCGTTGAACGGTTGTGGTCAGTGGGTAAAGCTTTCTTT
TRBD2 TRBJ2-4 TRBV2 - CASSGGLAPNIQYF TGTGCCAGCAGTGGCGGACTAGCGCCAAACATTCAGTACTTC
- TRBJ1-2 TRBV25-1 few CASSEGDRPPYGYTF TGTGCCAGCAGTGAAGGCGACAGACCCCCCTATGGCTACACCTTC
- TRBJ1-2 TRBV2 few CASSERGGRNYGYTF TGTGCCAGCAGTGAGAGGGGGGGACGGAACTATGGCTACACCTTC
- TRBJ1-1 TRBV6-1 - CASSQGGGSTEAFF TGTGCCAGCAGCCAGGGAGGGGGATCCACTGAAGCTTTCTTT
- TRBJ1-1 TRBV9 - CASSLVGASTEAFF TGTGCCAGCAGCCTCGTGGGGGCTAGCACTGAAGCTTTCTTT
- TRBJ2-1 TRBV2 few CASKVDWNNEQFF TGTGCCAGCAAGGTTGATTGGAACAATGAGCAGTTCTTC
TRBD1 TRBJ1-1 TRBV5-1 few CASSLTTGLNTEAFF TGCGCCAGCAGCTTAACGACAGGGCTGAACACTGAAGCTTTCTTT
- TRBJ2-2 TRBV6-5 - CAISELTGGELFF TGTGCCATCAGTGAACTCACTGGCGGGGAGCTGTTTTTT
- TRBJ1-1 TRBV25-1 once CASSEFKNTEAFF TGTGCCAGCAGTGAATTCAAGAACACTGAAGCTTTCTTT
- TRBJ2-7 TRBV27 few CASRLRRASSYEQYF TGTGCCAGCAGATTGCGGAGAGCCTCGTCCTACGAGCAGTACTTC
TRBD1 TRBJ1-2 TRBV6-6 few CASRKDRVGYTF TGTGCCAGCAGAAAAGACAGGGTTGGCTACACCTTC
- TRBJ1-1 TRBV7-8 - CASSLEGFGGTEAFF TGTGCCAGCAGCTTAGAGGGATTTGGTGGGACTGAAGCTTTCTTT
TRBD1 TRBJ1-2 TRBV10-3 - CAIRPGQGNYGYTF TGTGCCATCAGGCCGGGACAGGGCAACTATGGCTACACCTTC
TRBD1 TRBJ2-7 TRBV27 - CASSPLGTGGSEQYF TGTGCCAGCAGTCCCCTGGGGACAGGGGGTTCCGAGCAGTACTTC
- TRBJ1-3 TRBV14 - CASSPLYSGNTIYF TGTGCCAGCAGCCCTCTTTACTCTGGAAACACCATATATTTT
- TRBJ1-5 TRBV2 - CASSVGVAQPQHF TGTGCCAGCAGTGTCGGGGTTGCACAGCCCCAGCATTTT
- TRBJ2-1 TRBV5-4 - CASSFRGTRSYNEQFF TGTGCCAGCAGCTTCAGAGGGACACGGTCCTACAATGAGCAGTTCTTC
TRBD1 TRBJ2-7 TRBV28 few CASSHRARTGRPYEQYF TGTGCCAGCAGCCATCGGGCCAGGACAGGGCGGCCCTACGAGCAGTACTTC
TRBD1 TRBJ2-3 TRBV5-4 - CASSWGQGLTDTQYF TGTGCCAGCAGCTGGGGACAGGGGCTCACAGATACGCAGTATTTT